This T cell receptor beta chain was documented in a study of blood T cells in healthy people across ages. The CDR3 has 12 residues. Germline V CDR1 and CDR2: SGHRS, YFSETQ. V was pared by 0 bases and J by 9 bases, with 9 bases between. Then a second PCR, running about 7 to 11 cycles, was carried out with a sample-barcoded 5' primer and a J-beta primer mix. TCRdb fed the 5' RACE reads into MiXCR, producing one record per CDR3 protein. The repertoire holds roughly 830,000 distinct CDR3 sequences, 62% seen once, with approximately 30% in the top ten. The chain is built from TRBV5-1 and TRBJ1-1; D not certain. The sequencing input was blood. This receptor was taken from a man between 25 and 39 years old in good health. Written as DNA, the CDR3 is TGCGCCAGCAGCTTGGAGGGAATGCAAGCTTTCTTT. Amino acids: CASSLEGMQAFF.